These 5 T cell receptor beta chains were all obtained from the same sample, sequenced in a study of beta chain features in type 1 diabetes. Reverse transcribing all isolated RNA meant expressed TCRB transcripts were sequenced. TCRdb's table, derived via immunoSEQ multiplex PCR, lists solely in-frame clones and lacks some. The profile shows hundreds of thousands of clones, roughly 30% of them singletons. The specimen sequenced was naive CD4+ T cells from blood. The receptors shown here come from a man between 18 and 29 years old in good health.

V gene TRBV25-1 combines with J gene TRBJ2-3; 11 bases agree with TRBD2. Germline V gives CDR1 MGHDK, CDR2 SYGVNS. V was pared by 6 bases and J by 13 bases, with 3 bases of the junction left unmatched. The CDR3 contains 11 residues. For the CDR3, the DNA is TGTGCCAGCAGCGGGACTAGCGGAGAGTATTTT. It yields the protein CASSGTSGEYF.

This clone was observed a handful of times. The chain links TRBV7-2 to TRBJ2-5; TRBD2 aligns across 8 bases. Germline values: CDR1 SGHTA, CDR2 FQGNSA. This CDR3 has 16 amino acids. Germline trimming cut 4 bases from V and 0 bases from J; bases unmatched to any gene: 7. The CDR3 DNA follows: TGTGCCAGCAGCTACAGTAGCGGGACGTACCAAGAGACCCAGTACTTC. This translates into CASSYSSGTYQETQYF. The full variable domain, rest sourced from reference TRBV7-2 and TRBJ2-5, is GAGVSQSPSNKVTEKGKDVELRCDPISGHTALYWYRQSLGQGLEFLIYFQGNSAPDKSGLPSDRFSAERTGGSVSTLTIQRTQQEDSAVYLCASSYSSGTYQETQYFGPGTRLLVL.

The gene calls are TRBV19 and TRBJ2-6, with TRBD1 matching over 11 bases. This CDR3 has 18 residues. With 7 bases clipped from V and 0 bases from J, the junction kept 8 bases outside the gene matches. Germline-derived CDR1 and CDR2 are LNHDA and SQIVND (reference sequence). CDR3 nucleotide sequence: TGTGCCAGTATTTCACCCGGGACAGGGGGCTCTGGGGCCAACGTCCTGACTTTC. Its protein is CASISPGTGGSGANVLTF.

The V and J genes are TRBV30 and TRBJ2-3; 8 bases line up with TRBD1. V lost 5 bases and J lost 6; bases outside the gene matches: 4. This CDR3 is built from 12 residues. Germline CDR1 and CDR2: GTSNPN and SVGIG (reference sequence). The CDR3 nucleotides read TGTGCCTGGGGACAGGGCGTCGATACGCAGTATTTT. Translation gives CAWGQGVDTQYF.

The table lists this clone with a few counts. CDR3 in DNA: TGTGCCATCAGTGAATACGGGGGTCAAGAGACCCAGTACTTC. This translates into CAISEYGGQETQYF. The rearrangement uses TRBV10-3 and TRBJ2-5; D might be TRBD2 (6 bases). This CDR3 is built from 14 residues. The V gene's germline CDR1 is ENHRY and CDR2 SYGVKD. Trimming left V 3 bases short and J 2 bases short, with 10 bases between.